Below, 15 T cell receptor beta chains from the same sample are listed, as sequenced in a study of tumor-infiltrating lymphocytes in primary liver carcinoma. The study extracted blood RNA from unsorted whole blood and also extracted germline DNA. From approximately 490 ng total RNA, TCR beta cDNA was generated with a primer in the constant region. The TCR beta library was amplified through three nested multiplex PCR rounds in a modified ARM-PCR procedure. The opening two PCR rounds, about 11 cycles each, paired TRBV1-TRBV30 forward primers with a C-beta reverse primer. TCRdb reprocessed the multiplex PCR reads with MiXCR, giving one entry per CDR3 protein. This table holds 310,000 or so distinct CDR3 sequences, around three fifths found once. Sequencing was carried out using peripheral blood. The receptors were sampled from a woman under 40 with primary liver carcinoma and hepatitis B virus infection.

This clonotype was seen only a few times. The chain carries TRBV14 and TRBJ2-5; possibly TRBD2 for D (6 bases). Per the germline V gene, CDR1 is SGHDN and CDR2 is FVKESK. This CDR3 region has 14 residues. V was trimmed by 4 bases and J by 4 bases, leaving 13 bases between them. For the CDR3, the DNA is TGTGCCAGCAGCCCGTGGAGGGGACGAGAGACCCAGTACTTC. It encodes CASSPWRGRETQYF.

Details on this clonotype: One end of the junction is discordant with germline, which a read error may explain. The CDR3 nucleotides read TGTGCCAGCAGTTCCTTAGCTCCTGAGCACTTCTTC. Amino acid sequence: CASSSLAPEHFF. The J gene is TRBJ2-1, the V gene TRBV12-3 or TRBV12-4; D is unresolved. The CDR3 is 12 residues long.

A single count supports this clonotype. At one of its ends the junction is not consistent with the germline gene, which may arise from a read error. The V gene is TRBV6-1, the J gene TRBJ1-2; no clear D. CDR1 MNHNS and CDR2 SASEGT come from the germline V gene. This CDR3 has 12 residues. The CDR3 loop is CPSTPGRRGYTF. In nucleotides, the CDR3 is TGTCCCAGCACCCCCGGGAGGCGAGGCTACACCTTC.

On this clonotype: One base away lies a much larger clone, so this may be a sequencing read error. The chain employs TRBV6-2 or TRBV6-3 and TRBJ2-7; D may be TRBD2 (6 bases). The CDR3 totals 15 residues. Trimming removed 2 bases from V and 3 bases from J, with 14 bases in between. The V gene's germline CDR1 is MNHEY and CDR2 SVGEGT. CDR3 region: CASSYGLAWYYEQYF. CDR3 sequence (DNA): TGTGCCAGCAGTTACGGGCTAGCGTGGTACTACGAGCAGTACTTC.

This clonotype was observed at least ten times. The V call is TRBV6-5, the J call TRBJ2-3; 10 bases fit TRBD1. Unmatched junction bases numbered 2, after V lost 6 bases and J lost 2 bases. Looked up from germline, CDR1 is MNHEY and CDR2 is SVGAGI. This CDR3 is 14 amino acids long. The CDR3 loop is CASSGTGDTDTQYF. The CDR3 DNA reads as TGTGCCAGCAGCGGGACAGGGGACACAGATACGCAGTATTTT.

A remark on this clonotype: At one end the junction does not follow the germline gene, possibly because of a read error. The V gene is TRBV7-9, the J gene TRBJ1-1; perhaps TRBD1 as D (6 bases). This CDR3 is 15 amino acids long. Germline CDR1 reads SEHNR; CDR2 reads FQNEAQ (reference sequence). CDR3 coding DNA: TGTACCAGCAGCTTCGAGGCGGGGGGCGGCACTGAAGCTTTCTTT. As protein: CTSSFEAGGGTEAFF.

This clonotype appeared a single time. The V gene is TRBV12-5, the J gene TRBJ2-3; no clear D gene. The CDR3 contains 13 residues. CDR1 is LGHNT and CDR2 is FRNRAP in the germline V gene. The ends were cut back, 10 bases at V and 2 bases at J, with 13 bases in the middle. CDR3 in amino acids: CANSKQYTDTQYF. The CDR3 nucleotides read TGTGCTAATAGTAAACAGTACACAGATACGCAGTATTTT.

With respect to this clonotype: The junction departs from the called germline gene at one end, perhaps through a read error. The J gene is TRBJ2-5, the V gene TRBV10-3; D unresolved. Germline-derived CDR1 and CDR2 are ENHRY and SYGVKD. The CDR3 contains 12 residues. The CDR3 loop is CPISPSKETQYF. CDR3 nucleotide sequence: TGTCCCATATCACCAAGCAAAGAGACCCAGTACTTC.

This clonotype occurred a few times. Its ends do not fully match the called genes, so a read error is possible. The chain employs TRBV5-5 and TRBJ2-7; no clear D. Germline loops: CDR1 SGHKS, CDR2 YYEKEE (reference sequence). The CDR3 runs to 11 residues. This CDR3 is CVSSFSYEQYF. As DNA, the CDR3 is TGTGTCAGCAGCTTTTCTTACGAGCAGTACTTC.

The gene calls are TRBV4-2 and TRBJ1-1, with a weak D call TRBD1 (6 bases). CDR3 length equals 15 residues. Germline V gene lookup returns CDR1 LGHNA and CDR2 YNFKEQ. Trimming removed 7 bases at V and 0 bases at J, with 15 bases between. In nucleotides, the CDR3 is TGTGCCAGCAATCAAGAGGGGGGGATGAACACTGAAGCTTTCTTT. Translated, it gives CASNQEGGMNTEAFF.

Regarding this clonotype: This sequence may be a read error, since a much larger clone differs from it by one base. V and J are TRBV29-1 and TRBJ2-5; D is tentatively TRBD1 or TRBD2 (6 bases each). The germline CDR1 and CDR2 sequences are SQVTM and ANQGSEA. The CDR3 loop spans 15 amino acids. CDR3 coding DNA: TGCAGCGTTGGCGGGAAAGGAGGGGGACAAGAGACCCGGTACTTC. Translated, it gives CSVGGKGGGQETRYF.

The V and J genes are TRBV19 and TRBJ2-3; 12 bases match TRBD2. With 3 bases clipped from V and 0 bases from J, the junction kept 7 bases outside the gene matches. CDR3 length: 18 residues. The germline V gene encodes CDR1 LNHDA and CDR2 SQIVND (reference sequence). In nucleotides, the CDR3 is TGTGCCAGTAGTATGTTACTAGCGGGAGGCGCTAGCACAGATACGCAGTATTTT. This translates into CASSMLLAGGASTDTQYF.

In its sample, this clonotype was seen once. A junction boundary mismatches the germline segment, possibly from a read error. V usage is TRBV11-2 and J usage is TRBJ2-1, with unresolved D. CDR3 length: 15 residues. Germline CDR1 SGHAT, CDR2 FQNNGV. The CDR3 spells CARSPHGGLTNEQFF. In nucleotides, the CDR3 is TGTGCCCGCAGCCCACACGGCGGCCTAACAAATGAGCAGTTCTTC. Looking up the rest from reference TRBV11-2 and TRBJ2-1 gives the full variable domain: EAGVAQSPRYKIIEKRQSVAFWCNPISGHATLYWYQQILGQGPKLLIQFQNNGVVDDSQLPKDRFSAERLKGVDSTLKIQPAKLEDSAVYLCARSPHGGLTNEQFFGPGTRLTVL.

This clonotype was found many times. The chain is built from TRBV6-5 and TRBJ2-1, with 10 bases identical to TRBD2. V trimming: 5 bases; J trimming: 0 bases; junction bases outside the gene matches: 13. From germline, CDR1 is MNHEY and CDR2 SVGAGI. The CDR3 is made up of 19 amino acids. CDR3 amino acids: CASSAGAVSSGGSYNEQFF. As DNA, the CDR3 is TGTGCCAGCAGTGCCGGCGCTGTTTCTAGCGGGGGCTCCTACAATGAGCAGTTCTTC.

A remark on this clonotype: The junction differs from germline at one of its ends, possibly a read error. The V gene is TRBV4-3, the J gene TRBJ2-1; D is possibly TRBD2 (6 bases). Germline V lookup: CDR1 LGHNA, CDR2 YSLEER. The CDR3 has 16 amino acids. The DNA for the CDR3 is TGCGCCAGCAGCCATAATGCGGGAAGCTCCTATAATGAGCAGTTCTTC. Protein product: CASSHNAGSSYNEQFF.